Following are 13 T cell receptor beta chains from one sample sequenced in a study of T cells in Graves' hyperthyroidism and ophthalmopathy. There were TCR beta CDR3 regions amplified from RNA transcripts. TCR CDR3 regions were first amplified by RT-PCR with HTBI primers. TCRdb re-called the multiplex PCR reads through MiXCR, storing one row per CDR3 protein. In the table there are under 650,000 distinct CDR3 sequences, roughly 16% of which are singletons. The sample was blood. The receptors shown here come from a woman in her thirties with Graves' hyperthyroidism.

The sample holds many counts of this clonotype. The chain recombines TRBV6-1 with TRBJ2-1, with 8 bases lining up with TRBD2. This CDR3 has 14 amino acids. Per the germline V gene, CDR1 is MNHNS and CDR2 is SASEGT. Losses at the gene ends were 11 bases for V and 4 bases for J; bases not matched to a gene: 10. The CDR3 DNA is TGTGCCTCCGGGGTAGCGGGGATATACAATGAGCAGTTCTTC. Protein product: CASGVAGIYNEQFF.

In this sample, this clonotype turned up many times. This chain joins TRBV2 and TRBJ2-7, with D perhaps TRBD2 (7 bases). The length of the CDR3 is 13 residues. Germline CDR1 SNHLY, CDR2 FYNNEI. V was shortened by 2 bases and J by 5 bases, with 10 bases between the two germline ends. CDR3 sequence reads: CASSEQRDNEQYF. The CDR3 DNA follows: TGTGCCAGCAGTGAACAGCGGGACAACGAGCAGTACTTC. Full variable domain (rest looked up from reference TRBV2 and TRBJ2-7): EPEVTQTPSHQVTQMGQEVILRCVPISNHLYFYWYRQILGQKVEFLVSFYNNEISEKSEIFDDQFSVERPDGSNFTLKIRSTKLEDSAMYFCASSEQRDNEQYFGPGTRLTVT.

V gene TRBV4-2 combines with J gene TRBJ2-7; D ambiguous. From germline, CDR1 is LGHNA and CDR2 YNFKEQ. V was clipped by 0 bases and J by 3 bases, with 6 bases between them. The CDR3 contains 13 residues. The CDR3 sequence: CASSQDIGYEQYF. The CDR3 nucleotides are TGTGCCAGCAGCCAAGATATAGGCTACGAGCAGTACTTC.

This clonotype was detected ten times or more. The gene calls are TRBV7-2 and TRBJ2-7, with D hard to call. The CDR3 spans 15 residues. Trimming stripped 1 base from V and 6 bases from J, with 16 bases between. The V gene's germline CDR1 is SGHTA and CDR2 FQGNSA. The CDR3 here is CASSLGLLYPSEQYF. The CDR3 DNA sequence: TGTGCCAGCAGCTTAGGACTCCTATACCCTTCCGAGCAGTACTTC.

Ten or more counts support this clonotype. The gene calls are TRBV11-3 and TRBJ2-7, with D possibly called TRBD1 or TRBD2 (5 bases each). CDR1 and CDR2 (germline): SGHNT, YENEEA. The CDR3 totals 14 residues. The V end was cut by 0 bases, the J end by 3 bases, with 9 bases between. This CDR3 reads CASSLDQGRYEQYF. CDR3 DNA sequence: TGTGCCAGCAGCTTAGATCAGGGACGCTACGAGCAGTACTTC.

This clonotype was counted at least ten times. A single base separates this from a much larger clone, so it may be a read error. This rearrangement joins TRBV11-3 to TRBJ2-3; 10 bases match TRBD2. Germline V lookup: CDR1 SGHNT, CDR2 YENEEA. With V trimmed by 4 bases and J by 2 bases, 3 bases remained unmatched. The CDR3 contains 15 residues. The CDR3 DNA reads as TGTGCCAGCAGCTCCGGGACTAGCGACACAGATACGCAGTATTTT. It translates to CASSSGTSDTDTQYF.

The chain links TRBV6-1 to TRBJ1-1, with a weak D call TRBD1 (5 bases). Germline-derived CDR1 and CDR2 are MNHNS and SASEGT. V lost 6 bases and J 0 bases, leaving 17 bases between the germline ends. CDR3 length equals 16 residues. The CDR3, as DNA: TGTGCCAGCAGACCTACCAACGGGGGATTGAACACTGAAGCTTTCTTT. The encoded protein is CASRPTNGGLNTEAFF.

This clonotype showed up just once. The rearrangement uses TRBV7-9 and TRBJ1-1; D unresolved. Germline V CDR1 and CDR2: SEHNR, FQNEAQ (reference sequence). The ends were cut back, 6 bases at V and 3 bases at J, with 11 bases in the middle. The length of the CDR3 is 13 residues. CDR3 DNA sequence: TGTGCCAGCAGGGGCGGGAGAGACACTGAAGCTTTCTTT. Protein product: CASRGGRDTEAFF.

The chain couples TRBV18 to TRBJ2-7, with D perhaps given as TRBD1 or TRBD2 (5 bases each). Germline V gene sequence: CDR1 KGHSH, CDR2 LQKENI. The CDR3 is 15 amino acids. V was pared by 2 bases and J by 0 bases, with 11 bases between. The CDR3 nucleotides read TGTGCCAGCTCACCATCCTGGGACGCCTCCTACGAGCAGTACTTC. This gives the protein CASSPSWDASYEQYF.

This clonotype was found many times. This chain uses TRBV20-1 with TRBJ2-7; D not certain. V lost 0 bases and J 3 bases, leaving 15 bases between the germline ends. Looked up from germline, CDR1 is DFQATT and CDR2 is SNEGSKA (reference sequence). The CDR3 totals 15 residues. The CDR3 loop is CSARDPVASGYEQYF. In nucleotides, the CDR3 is TGCAGTGCTAGAGATCCGGTTGCCTCGGGCTACGAGCAGTACTTC.

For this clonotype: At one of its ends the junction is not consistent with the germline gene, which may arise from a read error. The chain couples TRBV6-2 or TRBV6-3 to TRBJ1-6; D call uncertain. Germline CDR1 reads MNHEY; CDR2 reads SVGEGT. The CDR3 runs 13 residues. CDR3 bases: TGTCCCAGCAGTTACAGCTATAATTCACCCCTCCACTTT. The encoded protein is CPSSYSYNSPLHF.

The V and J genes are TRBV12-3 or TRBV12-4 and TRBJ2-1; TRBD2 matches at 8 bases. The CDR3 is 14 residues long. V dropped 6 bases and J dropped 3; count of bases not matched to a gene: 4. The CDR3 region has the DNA TGTGCCAGCAGGCCCGGGACTAGCTACAATGAGCAGTTCTTC. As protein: CASRPGTSYNEQFF.

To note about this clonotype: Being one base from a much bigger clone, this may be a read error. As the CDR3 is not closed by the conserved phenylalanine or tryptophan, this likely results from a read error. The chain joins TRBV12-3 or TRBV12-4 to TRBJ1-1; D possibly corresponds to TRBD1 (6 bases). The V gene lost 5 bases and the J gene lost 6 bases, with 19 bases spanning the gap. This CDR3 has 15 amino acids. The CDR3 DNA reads TGTGCCAGCAGTCCCCAACAGGGAGTCGGGTCTGAAGCTTTCCTT. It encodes CASSPQQGVGSEAFL.